This T cell receptor (beta chain) was profiled in a study of T cell repertoires in cytomegalovirus infection. The CDR3 contains 15 residues. Germline V gene lookup returns CDR1 SGHTA and CDR2 FQGNSA. Trimming removed 3 bases at V and 4 bases at J, with 15 bases between. There are many counts of this clonotype. TCRdb reanalysed the reads using MiXCR and keeps one entry per CDR3 protein. The sample has over 250,000 distinct CDR3 sequences; roughly 24% are singletons. Sequencing input: PBMCs. The chain links TRBV7-2 to TRBJ1-1; tentative D call: TRBD1 (5 bases). The clonotype comes from a human donor in good health (CMV status not recorded). Some clones in this sample may be carry-over from other donors' samples. CDR3: CASSLDGWGGTEAFF. The CDR3 bases are TGTGCCAGCAGCTTGGACGGGTGGGGGGGCACTGAAGCTTTCTTT.